The present TCR beta chain was sequenced within a study of blood T cell repertoires in COVID-19. Study-wide context: The study drew acute and convalescent COVID-19 samples from the United States, Italy and Spain. The cDNA or gDNA used as material had been derived from T cells, B-cell-depleted T cells, or PBMCs.

In the original processing: Reference gene primers were amplified, and this amplification served to estimate nucleated cell counts. The table came from immunoSEQ multiplex PCR; TCRdb's copy has only in-frame clones and leaves some out. V and J calls and clone size are copied from that table; D and trimming were computed from the DNA. The sample consists of approximately 77,000 clones, roughly four fifths of them appearing once. This clone has just a few counts. Germline CDR1 and CDR2: SEHNR and FQNEAQ (reference sequence). This CDR3 is 14 amino acids long. V dropped 7 bases and J dropped 3; count of bases not matched to a gene: 6.

The TCR originated in a man aged 70 or older with active or convalescent COVID-19. The chain links TRBV7-9 to TRBJ1-5; 7 bases map to TRBD1. Material: peripheral blood. The CDR3 DNA reads as TGTGCCAGCACCTCAGGACAGGCCAATCAGCCCCAGCATTTT. Its translation: CASTSGQANQPQHF.